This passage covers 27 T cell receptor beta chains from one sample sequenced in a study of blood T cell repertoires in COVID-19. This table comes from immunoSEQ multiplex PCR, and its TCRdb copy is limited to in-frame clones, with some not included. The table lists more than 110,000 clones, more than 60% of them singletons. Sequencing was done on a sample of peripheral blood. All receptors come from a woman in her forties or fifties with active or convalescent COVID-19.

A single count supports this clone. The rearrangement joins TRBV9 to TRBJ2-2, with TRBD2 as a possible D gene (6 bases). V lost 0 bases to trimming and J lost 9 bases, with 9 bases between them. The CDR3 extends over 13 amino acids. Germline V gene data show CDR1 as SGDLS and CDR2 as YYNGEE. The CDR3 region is CASSVGLERELFF. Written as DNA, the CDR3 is TGTGCCAGCAGCGTAGGACTAGAGAGGGAGCTGTTTTTT.

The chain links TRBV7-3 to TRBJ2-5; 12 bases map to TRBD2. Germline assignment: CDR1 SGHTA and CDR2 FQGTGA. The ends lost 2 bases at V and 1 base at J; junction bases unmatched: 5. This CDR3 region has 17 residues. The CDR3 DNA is TGTGCCAGCAGCTTATGGCGGACTAGCGGGGCCCAAGAGACCCAGTACTTC. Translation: CASSLWRTSGAQETQYF.

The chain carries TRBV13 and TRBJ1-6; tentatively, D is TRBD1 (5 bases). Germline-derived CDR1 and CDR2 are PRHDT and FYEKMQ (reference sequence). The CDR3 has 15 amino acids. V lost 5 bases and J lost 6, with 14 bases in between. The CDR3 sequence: CASSPGRGANSPLHF. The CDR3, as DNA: TGTGCCAGCAGCCCGGGGAGGGGAGCTAATTCACCCCTCCACTTT.

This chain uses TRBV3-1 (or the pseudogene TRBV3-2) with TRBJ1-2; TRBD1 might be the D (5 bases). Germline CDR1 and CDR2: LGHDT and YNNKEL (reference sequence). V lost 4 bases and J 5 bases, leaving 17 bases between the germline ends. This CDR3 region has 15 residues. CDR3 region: CASSPAGGERYGYTF. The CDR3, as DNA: TGTGCCAGCAGCCCCGCAGGAGGGGAAAGGTATGGCTACACCTTC.

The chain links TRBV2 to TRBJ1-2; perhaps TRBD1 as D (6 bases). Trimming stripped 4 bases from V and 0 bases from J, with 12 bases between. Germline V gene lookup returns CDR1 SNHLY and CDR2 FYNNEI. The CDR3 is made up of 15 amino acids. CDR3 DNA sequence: TGTGCCAGCAGTGGATGGACAGAGACTAACTATGGCTACACCTTC. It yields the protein CASSGWTETNYGYTF.

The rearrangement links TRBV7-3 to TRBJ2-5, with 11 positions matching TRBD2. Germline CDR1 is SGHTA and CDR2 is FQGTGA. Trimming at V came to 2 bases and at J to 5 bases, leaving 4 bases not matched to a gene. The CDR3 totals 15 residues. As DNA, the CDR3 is TGTGCCAGCAGCTTAGCGGGACTAGCGGCGGAGACCCAGTACTTC. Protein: CASSLAGLAAETQYF.

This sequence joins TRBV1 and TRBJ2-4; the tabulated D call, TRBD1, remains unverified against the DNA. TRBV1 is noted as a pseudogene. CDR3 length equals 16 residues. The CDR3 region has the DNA TGCACCAGCAGCCAGGGTAGGACAGTAGCCAAAAACATTCAGTACTTC. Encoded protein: CTSSQGRTVAKNIQYF.

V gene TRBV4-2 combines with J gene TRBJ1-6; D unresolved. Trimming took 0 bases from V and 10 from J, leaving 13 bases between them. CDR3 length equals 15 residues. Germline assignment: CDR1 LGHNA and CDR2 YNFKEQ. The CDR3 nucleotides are TGTGCCAGCAGCCAAGATACTGCAGGTTACTCACCCCTCCACTTT. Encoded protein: CASSQDTAGYSPLHF.

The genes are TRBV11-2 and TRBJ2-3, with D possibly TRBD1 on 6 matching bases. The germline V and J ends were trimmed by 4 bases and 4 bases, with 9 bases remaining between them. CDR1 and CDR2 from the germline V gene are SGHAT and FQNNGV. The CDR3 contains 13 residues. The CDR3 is CASSYWGPDTQYF. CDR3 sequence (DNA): TGTGCCAGCAGCTATTGGGGGCCAGATACGCAGTATTTT.

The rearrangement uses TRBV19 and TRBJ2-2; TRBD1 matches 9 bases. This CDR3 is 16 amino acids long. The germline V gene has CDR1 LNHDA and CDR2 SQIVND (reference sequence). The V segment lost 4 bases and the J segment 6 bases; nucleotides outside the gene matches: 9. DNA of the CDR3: TGTGCCAGTAGTACCGAAAAACAGGGGGCTGCCGGGGAGCTGTTTTTT. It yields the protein CASSTEKQGAAGELFF.

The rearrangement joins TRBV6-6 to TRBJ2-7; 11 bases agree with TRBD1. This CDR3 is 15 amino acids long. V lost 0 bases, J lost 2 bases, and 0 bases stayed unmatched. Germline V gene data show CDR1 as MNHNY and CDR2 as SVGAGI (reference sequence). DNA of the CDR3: TGTGCCAGCAGTTACTCGGGACAGGGGGCCTACGAGCAGTACTTC. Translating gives CASSYSGQGAYEQYF.

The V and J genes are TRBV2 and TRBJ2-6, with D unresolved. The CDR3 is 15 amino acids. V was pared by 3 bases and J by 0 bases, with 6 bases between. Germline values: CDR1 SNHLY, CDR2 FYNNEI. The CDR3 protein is CASSDRLSGANVLTF. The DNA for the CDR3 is TGTGCCAGCAGTGATCGACTCTCTGGGGCCAACGTCCTGACTTTC.

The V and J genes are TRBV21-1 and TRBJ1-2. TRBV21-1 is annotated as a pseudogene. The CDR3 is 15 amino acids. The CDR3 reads CASSKVKGANYGYTF. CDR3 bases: TGTGCCAGCAGCAAAGTTAAGGGAGCTAACTATGGCTACACCTTC.

The CDR3 DNA sequence: TGTGCCAGCAGTCTTCTAGTTAGTAGAGCCTACGAGCAGTACTTC. As protein: CASSLLVSRAYEQYF. The chain employs TRBV28 and TRBJ2-7, with D hard to call. CDR3 size: 15 residues. The germline V and J ends were trimmed by 5 bases and 2 bases, with 16 bases remaining between them. Per the germline V gene, CDR1 is MDHEN and CDR2 is SYDVKM.

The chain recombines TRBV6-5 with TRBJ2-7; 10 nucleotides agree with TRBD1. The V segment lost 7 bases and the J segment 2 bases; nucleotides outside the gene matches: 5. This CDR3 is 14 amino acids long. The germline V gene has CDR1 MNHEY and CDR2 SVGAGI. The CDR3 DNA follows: TGTGCCAGCACCAGGGACAGGGGAGCCTACGAGCAGTACTTC. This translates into CASTRDRGAYEQYF.

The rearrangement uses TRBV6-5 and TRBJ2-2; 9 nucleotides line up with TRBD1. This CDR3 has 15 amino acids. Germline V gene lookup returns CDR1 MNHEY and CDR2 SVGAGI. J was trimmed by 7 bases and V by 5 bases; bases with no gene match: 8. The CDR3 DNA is TGTGCCAGCAGTACCGGGACAGGGTATAACGGGGAGCTGTTTTTT. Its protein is CASSTGTGYNGELFF.

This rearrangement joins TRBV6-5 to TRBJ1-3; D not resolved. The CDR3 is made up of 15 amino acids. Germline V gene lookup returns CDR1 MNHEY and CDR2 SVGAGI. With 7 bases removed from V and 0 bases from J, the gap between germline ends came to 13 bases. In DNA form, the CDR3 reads TGTGCCAGCAATCGTCCGGGATCCTCTGGAAACACCATATATTTT. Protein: CASNRPGSSGNTIYF.

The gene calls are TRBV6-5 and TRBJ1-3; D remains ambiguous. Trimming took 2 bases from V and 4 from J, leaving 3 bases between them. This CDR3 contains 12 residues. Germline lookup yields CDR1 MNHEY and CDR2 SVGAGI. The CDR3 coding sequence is TGTGCCAGCAGTTACGAGGGAAACACCATATATTTT. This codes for CASSYEGNTIYF.

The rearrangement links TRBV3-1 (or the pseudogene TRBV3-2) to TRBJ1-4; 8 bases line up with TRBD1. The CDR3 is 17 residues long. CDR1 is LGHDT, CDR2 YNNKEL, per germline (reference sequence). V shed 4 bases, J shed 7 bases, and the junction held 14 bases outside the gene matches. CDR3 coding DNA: TGTGCCAGCAGCCTCCGGACAGGGAGTTCCCGAAGTGAAAAACTGTTTTTT. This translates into CASSLRTGSSRSEKLFF.

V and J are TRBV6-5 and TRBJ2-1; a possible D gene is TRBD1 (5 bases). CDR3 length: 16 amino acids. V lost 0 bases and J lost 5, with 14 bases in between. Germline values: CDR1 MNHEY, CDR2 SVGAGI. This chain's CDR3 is CASSYSRAGMDNEQFF. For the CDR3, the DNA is TGTGCCAGCAGTTACTCAAGGGCAGGGATGGACAATGAGCAGTTCTTC.

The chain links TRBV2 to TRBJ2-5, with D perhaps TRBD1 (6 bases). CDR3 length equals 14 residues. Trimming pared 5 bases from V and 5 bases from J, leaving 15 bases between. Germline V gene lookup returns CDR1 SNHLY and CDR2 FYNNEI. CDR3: CASSPQGPWETQYF. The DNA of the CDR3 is TGTGCCAGCAGTCCTCAGGGGCCCTGGGAGACCCAGTACTTC.

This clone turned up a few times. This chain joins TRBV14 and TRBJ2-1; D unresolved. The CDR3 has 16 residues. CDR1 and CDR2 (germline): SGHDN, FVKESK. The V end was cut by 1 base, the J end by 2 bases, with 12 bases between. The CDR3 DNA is TGTGCCAGCAGCCAAGTCCCTTTGGGCCCCTACAATGAGCAGTTCTTC. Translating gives CASSQVPLGPYNEQFF.

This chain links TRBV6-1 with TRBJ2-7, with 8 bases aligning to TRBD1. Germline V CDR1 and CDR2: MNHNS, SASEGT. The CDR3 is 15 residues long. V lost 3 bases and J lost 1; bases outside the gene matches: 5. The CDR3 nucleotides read TGTGCCAGCAGTGATGAAGGACAGGGATCCTACGAGCAGTACTTC. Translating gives CASSDEGQGSYEQYF.

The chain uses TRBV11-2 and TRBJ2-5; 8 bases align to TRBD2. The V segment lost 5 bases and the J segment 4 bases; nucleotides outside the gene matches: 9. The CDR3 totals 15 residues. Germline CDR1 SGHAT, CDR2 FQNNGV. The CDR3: CASSPPGTRRETQYF. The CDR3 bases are TGTGCCAGCAGCCCCCCAGGGACTAGGAGAGAGACCCAGTACTTC.

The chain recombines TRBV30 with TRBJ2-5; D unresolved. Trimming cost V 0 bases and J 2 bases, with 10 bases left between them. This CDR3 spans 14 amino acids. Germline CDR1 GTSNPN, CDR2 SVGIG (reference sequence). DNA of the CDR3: TGTGCCTGGAGTGTAAATCTATATCAAGAGACCCAGTACTTC. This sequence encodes CAWSVNLYQETQYF.

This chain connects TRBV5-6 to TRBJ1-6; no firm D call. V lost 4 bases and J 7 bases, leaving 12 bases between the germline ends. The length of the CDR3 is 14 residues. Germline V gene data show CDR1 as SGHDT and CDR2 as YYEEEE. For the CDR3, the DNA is TGTGCCAGCAGCGTGGGAGTCGGGAATTCACCCCTCCACTTT. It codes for CASSVGVGNSPLHF.

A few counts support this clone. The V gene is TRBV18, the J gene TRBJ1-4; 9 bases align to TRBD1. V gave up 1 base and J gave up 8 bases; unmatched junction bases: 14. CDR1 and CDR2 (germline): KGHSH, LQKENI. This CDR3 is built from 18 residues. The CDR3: CASSPLKTGNRGQEKLFF. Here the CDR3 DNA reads TGTGCCAGCTCACCACTGAAGACTGGGAACAGGGGGCAGGAAAAACTGTTTTTT.